Each of the 17 T cell receptor beta chains below was sequenced from the same sample in a study of PD-1 blockade in classical Hodgkin lymphoma. Patients all relapsed after autologous stem cell transplantation, and there was variation in brentuximab vedotin exposure. Here immunoSEQ multiplex PCR was the method, and the copy in TCRdb shows in-frame clones only, minus some. Altogether about 98,000 clones are present, roughly 92% being singletons, with the ten largest covering roughly 3%. Sequences were derived from peripheral blood mononuclear cells (PBMCs), sampled at baseline. These receptors originate from a human donor with classical Hodgkin lymphoma.

V is TRBV4-1 and J is TRBJ2-1; D is ambiguous. Trimming took off 0 bases at V and 15 bases at J, with 9 bases between the two ends. This CDR3 contains 11 residues. Germline V gives CDR1 MGHRA, CDR2 YSYEKL. The CDR3 nucleotides read TGCGCCAGCAGCCAAGATGGGATTGGGTTCTTC. It translates to CASSQDGIGFF.

This clone was observed a single time. The V gene is TRBV10-2, the J gene TRBJ1-2; D is unclear. V was trimmed by 8 bases and J by 8 bases, leaving 21 bases between them. The CDR3 has 14 residues. Looked up from germline, CDR1 is WSHSY and CDR2 is SAAADI. CDR3 DNA: TGCGCCAGCGGGAACTCGGGTTCCGCCGGAGGCTACACCTTC. This sequence encodes CASGNSGSAGGYTF.

Regarding this clone: One end of the junction is discordant with germline, which a read error may explain. V is TRBV5-1 and J is TRBJ2-7; 7 positions agree with TRBD1. Germline values: CDR1 SGHRS, CDR2 YFSETQ. The CDR3 contains 15 residues. The CDR3 loop is CASNLAGTVPYEQYF. The CDR3 coding sequence is TGCGCCAGCAACTTGGCCGGGACAGTACCCTACGAGCAGTACTTC.

The chain uses TRBV6-6 and TRBJ1-2; a possible D gene is TRBD1 (6 bases). The CDR3 sequence is 14 residues long. V shed 6 bases and J shed 7 bases, with 18 bases lying between them. Per the germline V gene, CDR1 is MNHNY and CDR2 is SVGAGI (reference sequence). The CDR3, as DNA: TGTGCCAGCAGCCCTGAGGGGGTAATGAGTGGCTACACCTTC. Translating it yields CASSPEGVMSGYTF.

This clone was counted a single time. This chain connects TRBV28 to TRBJ2-3; D remains unclear. Germline V gene sequence: CDR1 MDHEN, CDR2 SYDVKM. The CDR3 is 14 residues long. V gave up 2 bases and J gave up 3 bases, with 9 bases separating them. The CDR3: CASSLAGETDTQYF. CDR3 bases: TGTGCCAGCAGTTTAGCCGGAGAAACAGATACGCAGTATTTT.

The rearrangement uses TRBV28 and TRBJ2-3, with 16 positions matching TRBD2. The CDR3 consists of 18 residues. Trimming took 6 bases from V and 3 from J; bases not matched to a gene: 9. Germline-derived CDR1 and CDR2 are MDHEN and SYDVKM. The CDR3 is CASRSGTSGRAGTDTQYF. CDR3 bases: TGTGCCAGCAGATCTGGGACTAGCGGGAGGGCGGGGACAGATACGCAGTATTTT.

The chain links TRBV18 to TRBJ2-1; maybe TRBD1 (5 bases). The CDR3 contains 13 residues. The ends were cut back, 2 bases at V and 14 bases at J, with 16 bases in the middle. Germline CDR1 reads KGHSH; CDR2 reads LQKENI. The CDR3 sequence is CASSPSDGRVEFF. CDR3 nucleotides: TGTGCCAGCTCACCATCGGACGGCAGGGTAGAGTTCTTC.

The V and J genes are TRBV29-1 and TRBJ2-7; D gene ambiguous. The CDR3 totals 13 residues. The germline V and J ends were trimmed by 3 bases and 2 bases, with 11 bases remaining between them. CDR1 is SQVTM and CDR2 is ANQGSEA in the germline V gene. The CDR3 here is CSVELEEPYEQYF. CDR3 in DNA: TGCAGCGTTGAGTTGGAAGAGCCCTACGAGCAGTACTTC.

The chain is built from TRBV19 and TRBJ2-7, with 7 bases that match TRBD1. This CDR3 has 17 amino acids. V lost 3 bases, J lost 3 bases, and 14 bases stayed unmatched. Germline CDR1 reads LNHDA; CDR2 reads SQIVND (reference sequence). The CDR3 sequence: CASSMSISRGTVYEQYF. CDR3 DNA: TGTGCCAGTAGTATGAGTATTTCCCGAGGGACAGTCTACGAGCAGTACTTC.

The chain couples TRBV29-1 to TRBJ2-1, with 12 positions matching TRBD2. The CDR3 consists of 16 residues. Germline CDR1 SQVTM, CDR2 ANQGSEA. J gave up 4 bases and V 1 base, and 5 bases lay outside the gene matches. This chain's CDR3 is CSVEARLAGVYNEQFF. CDR3 DNA sequence: TGCAGCGTTGAAGCCAGACTAGCGGGGGTTTACAATGAGCAGTTCTTC.

This chain joins TRBV10-3 and TRBJ2-7; D could derive from TRBD1 or TRBD2 (5 bases each). Germline loops: CDR1 ENHRY, CDR2 SYGVKD. The CDR3 sequence is 15 residues long. The ends were cut back, 5 bases at V and 0 bases at J, with 14 bases in the middle. This chain's CDR3 is CAISSWDLSSYEQYF. CDR3 bases: TGTGCCATCAGTAGCTGGGACCTATCCTCCTACGAGCAGTACTTC.

The chain employs TRBV5-1 and TRBJ1-4, with D hard to call. V was clipped by 0 bases and J by 4 bases, with 13 bases between them. CDR3 length: 16 amino acids. Germline values: CDR1 SGHRS, CDR2 YFSETQ. CDR3 sequence: CASSLVLSGGNEKLFF. The CDR3 DNA is TGCGCCAGCAGCTTGGTTTTGTCGGGAGGTAATGAAAAACTGTTTTTT.

This chain joins TRBV25-1 and TRBJ1-2; TRBD1 matches 10 bases. V shed 2 bases and J 4 bases; nucleotides not matched to a gene: 7. This CDR3 is 16 amino acids long. The germline gives CDR1 MGHDK, CDR2 SYGVNS. The chain's CDR3 is CASSELGTGDSYGYTF. CDR3 sequence (DNA): TGTGCCAGCAGTGAACTCGGGACAGGGGACAGCTATGGCTACACCTTC.

V usage is TRBV19 and J usage is TRBJ2-1, with 7 nucleotides matching TRBD2. Trimming took 7 bases from V and 6 from J; bases not matched to a gene: 12. The CDR3 has 15 amino acids. CDR1 LNHDA and CDR2 SQIVND come from the germline V gene (reference sequence). The chain's CDR3 is CASTDRPGRANEQFF. The DNA of the CDR3 is TGTGCCAGTACAGATCGACCGGGGAGGGCCAATGAGCAGTTCTTC.

The J gene is TRBJ1-1, the V gene TRBV10-3; D perhaps matches TRBD1 (6 bases). CDR1 is ENHRY and CDR2 is SYGVKD in the germline V gene. The V end was cut by 4 bases, the J end by 2 bases, with 8 bases between. This CDR3 comprises 13 residues. CDR3 protein: CAISGTANTEAFF. DNA of the CDR3: TGTGCCATCAGTGGGACAGCTAACACTGAAGCTTTCTTT.

The gene calls are TRBV27 and TRBJ2-1, with 10 bases fitting TRBD1. Trimming cost V 2 bases and J 4 bases; bases outside gene matches: 11. Germline V gene sequence: CDR1 MNHEY, CDR2 SMNVEV (reference sequence). The length of the CDR3 is 18 residues. The CDR3 protein is CASSLGVVRDRGYNEQFF. CDR3 coding DNA: TGTGCCAGCAGTTTAGGCGTGGTAAGGGACAGGGGTTACAATGAGCAGTTCTTC.

This chain uses TRBV29-1 with TRBJ2-1, with D uncertain. V lost 0 bases, J lost 0 bases, and 12 bases lay in between. The CDR3 contains 16 residues. Looked up from germline, CDR1 is SQVTM and CDR2 is ANQGSEA. The CDR3 coding sequence is TGCAGCGTTGAAGAGCAGTGGCCGAGCTCCTACAATGAGCAGTTCTTC. This sequence encodes CSVEEQWPSSYNEQFF.